This T cell receptor delta chain was retrieved from a study of gamma-delta T cells after stem cell transplantation. TCRdb redid clone calling on the RT-PCR reads using CATT. The sample lists approximately 16,000 delta-chain clones; roughly 9.1% were seen once. This clone is medium-sized (0.01 to 0.1%). This same CDR3 is encoded by further DNA sequences in the sample. The specimen sequenced was gamma-delta T cells. The clonotype comes from a human donor. It is not recorded whose cells these are; they may come from a transplant donor.

CDR3 DNA sequence: TGTGCTCTTGGGGAAAGTGGTGGGTCCTACGGGGACTGGGAGGCCGATAAACTCATCTTT. Protein: CALGESGGSYGDWEADKLIF. The chain combines TRDV1 with TRDJ1, with D perhaps matching TRDD2 or TRDD3 (6 bases each). Germline V gene sequence: CDR1 TSWWSYY, CDR2 QGS. The CDR3 length is 20 residues. The V gene lost 2 bases and the J gene lost 3 bases, with 28 bases spanning the gap.